This T cell receptor (beta chain) is from a study of blood T cell repertoires in COVID-19. Across the whole study: Nucleic acid was either cDNA or gDNA, and it came from T cells, B-cell-depleted T cells, or PBMCs.

The CDR3 loop spans 13 amino acids. Trimming removed 3 bases at V and 2 bases at J, with 8 bases between. The germline CDR1 and CDR2 sequences are LNHDA and SQIVND (reference sequence). The data were produced by immunoSEQ multiplex PCR, yet TCRdb's version contains in-frame clones alone and is incomplete. The data show around 300,000 clones, with 89% seen just once and less than 2.5% held by the top ten. The receptor was derived from a man aged 45-60 years with acute or convalescent COVID-19. Sample: peripheral blood. The chain couples TRBV19 to TRBJ2-7; D uncertain. Here the CDR3 reads CASSIGRAYEQYF. The CDR3 bases are TGTGCCAGTAGTATTGGGCGAGCCTACGAGCAGTACTTC. Combining the CDR3 with reference TRBV19 and TRBJ2-7 gives the whole variable domain DGGITQSPKYLFRKEGQNVTLSCEQNLNHDAMYWYRQDPGQGLRLIYYSQIVNDFQKGDIAEGYSVSREKKESFPLTVTSAQKNPTAFYLCASSIGRAYEQYFGPGTRLTVT.